The rows below give T cell receptor beta chains drawn from one sample of a study of T-cell memory formation after mild COVID-19. TCRdb reanalysed the 5' RACE reads using MiXCR and keeps one entry per CDR3 protein. Of about half a million distinct CDR3 sequences listed, about 20% were seen once; the top ten hold around 12%. What was sequenced was PBMCs or a T cell subset sorted from them (not recorded which). Receptors were obtained from an adult woman who had mild COVID-19 (a few samples of this study predate the infection). Cell type and time point are not known. CDR3s include the opening cysteine and the closing phenylalanine or tryptophan. D genes are given only for firm matches. Part of the rows lack a size; the others show once, few, many or a class for expanded clones.

. TRBJ2-1 TRBV19 . CASTLSGLYNEQFF TGTGCCAGTACCCTTTCCGGACTATACAATGAGCAGTTCTTC
TRBD2 TRBJ2-1 TRBV30 . CAWSVILAGRVSYNEQFF TGTGCCTGGAGTGTCATTCTAGCGGGCAGGGTTTCCTACAATGAGCAGTTCTTC
. TRBJ2-1 TRBV29-1 few CSGRGLGWDNEQFF TGCAGCGGCCGGGGACTGGGGTGGGACAATGAGCAGTTCTTC
. TRBJ1-1 TRBV11-2 . CASSVGNEAFF TGTGCCAGCAGCGTAGGGAATGAAGCTTTCTTT
. TRBJ1-5 TRBV4-2 few CASSQDRWDQPQHF TGTGCCAGCAGCCAAGATCGCTGGGATCAGCCCCAGCATTTT
. TRBJ2-3 TRBV7-2 . CASSLEATTDTQYF TGTGCCAGCAGCTTAGAAGCTACCACAGATACGCAGTATTTT
TRBD1 TRBJ1-1 TRBV12-3/TRBV12-4 . CASTPLIPDRDLNTEAFF TGTGCCAGCACCCCACTAATACCGGACAGGGACTTGAACACTGAAGCTTTCTTT
. TRBJ1-1 TRBV1 . CTSSQERPGQEGVF TGCACCAGCAGCCAAGAGAGGCCAGGCCAGGAGGGGGTCTTT
. TRBJ2-3 TRBV20-1 few CSARRSGGSTDTQYF TGCAGTGCTAGACGTAGCGGAGGTAGCACAGATACGCAGTATTTT
. TRBJ2-7 TRBV12-3/TRBV12-4 few CASSLVQRKSPYEQYF TGTGCCAGCAGTTTAGTACAGCGAAAATCCCCTTACGAGCAGTACTTC
TRBD1 TRBJ2-7 TRBV28 . CASSLGGQGKMWQYF TGTGCCAGCAGTTTAGGGGGACAGGGGAAAATGTGGCAGTACTTC
. TRBJ2-5 TRBV5-1 . CASSLVPGRETQYF TGCGCCAGCAGCTTGGTTCCCGGACGGGAGACCCAGTACTTC
. TRBJ2-2 TRBV7-9 . CASSLGVANTGELFF TGTGCCAGCAGCTTAGGCGTCGCGAACACCGGGGAGCTGTTTTTT
TRBD2 TRBJ2-3 TRBV20-1 . CSATFPRGGPTDTQYF TGCAGTGCCACCTTCCCTCGCGGGGGACCCACAGATACGCAGTATTTT
TRBD1 TRBJ2-2 TRBV7-3 many CASSLGGQGNTGELFF TGTGCCAGCAGCTTAGGCGGACAGGGGAACACCGGGGAGCTGTTTTTT
. TRBJ2-3 TRBV27 . CASSLGGAVTDTQYF TGTGCCAGCAGTTTGGGGGGGGCGGTGACAGATACGCAGTATTTT
TRBD1 TRBJ2-2 TRBV5-4 . CASTLGQGHTGELFF TGTGCCAGCACCCTGGGACAGGGACACACCGGGGAGCTGTTTTTT
. TRBJ1-5 TRBV7-2 few CASSYERDQPQHF TGTGCCAGCAGCTACGAACGGGATCAGCCCCAGCATTTT
. TRBJ1-2 TRBV6-2/TRBV6-3 . CASSYGRDVGYTF TGTGCCAGCAGTTACGGCAGGGATGTCGGCTACACCTTC
. TRBJ2-1 TRBV24-1 few CATSEDRGVTRNEQFF TGTGCCACCAGTGAGGACCGAGGAGTGACACGGAATGAGCAGTTCTTC
TRBD2 TRBJ2-1 TRBV12-5 few CASGLSGSAYEQFF TGTGCTAGTGGTCTTAGCGGGTCGGCCTATGAGCAGTTCTTC
. TRBJ2-1 TRBV2 few CASSEFRSGQGANEQFF TGTGCCAGCAGTGAATTTCGGTCGGGGCAGGGTGCTAATGAGCAGTTCTTC
. TRBJ1-1 TRBV19 . CASSIGWGSRPEAFF TGTGCCAGTAGTATAGGATGGGGAAGCCGCCCTGAAGCTTTCTTT
. TRBJ1-1 TRBV28 . CASSSTLSRNTEAFF TGTGCCAGCAGTTCTACCCTCTCGAGGAACACTGAAGCTTTCTTT
TRBD1 TRBJ1-2 TRBV7-2 . CASSSTGTGGLYTF TGTGCCAGCAGCTCTACCGGGACAGGGGGTCTCTACACCTTC
TRBD1 TRBJ1-1 TRBV5-4 once CASSPDRGSLNTEAFF TGTGCCAGCAGCCCGGACAGGGGGTCCCTGAACACTGAAGCTTTCTTT
TRBD2 TRBJ2-3 TRBV6-5 few CASSTLAGGPDTQYF TGTGCCAGCAGTACTCTAGCGGGGGGGCCAGATACGCAGTATTTT
. TRBJ1-5 TRBV18 few CASSPGRAGGNQPQHF TGTGCCAGCTCACCAGGGCGGGCCGGGGGCAATCAGCCCCAGCATTTT
. TRBJ2-7 TRBV10-3 few CAISGDVSYEQYF TGTGCCATCAGTGGGGATGTCTCCTACGAGCAGTACTTC
TRBD1 TRBJ1-1 TRBV24-1 . CATSDYNGTGNTEAFF TGTGCCACCAGTGATTATAACGGGACAGGGAACACTGAAGCTTTCTTT
. TRBJ1-5 TRBV6-2/TRBV6-3 . CASHPGHYGFQPQHF TGTGCCAGCCACCCTGGGCATTACGGCTTTCAGCCCCAGCATTTT
. TRBJ1-6 TRBV27 . CASSNSPLPNSPLHF TGTGCCAGCAGTAATAGTCCGCTCCCTAATTCACCCCTCCACTTT
. TRBJ1-2 TRBV6-5 few CASSLAGPQYGYTF TGTGCCAGCAGTCTTGCCGGGCCTCAGTATGGCTACACCTTC
TRBD2 TRBJ2-3 TRBV4-3 few CASSLTGLAGGPSSTDTQYF TGCGCCAGCAGCCTAACGGGACTAGCGGGAGGGCCTTCCAGCACAGATACGCAGTATTTT
TRBD2 TRBJ2-7 TRBV7-9 . CASSPLSGSGYEQYF TGTGCCAGCAGCCCCCTTAGCGGGAGCGGGTACGAGCAGTACTTC
TRBD2 TRBJ2-1 TRBV20-1 few CSALTSGSFNEQFF TGCAGTGCGCTGACTAGCGGGAGTTTCAATGAGCAGTTCTTC
. TRBJ1-1 TRBV3-1 . CASSPKRVLGAFF TGTGCCAGCAGCCCCAAAAGGGTACTGGGAGCTTTCTTT
. TRBJ2-7 TRBV10-3 few CAISVQGVEQYF TGTGCCATCAGTGTACAGGGCGTGGAGCAGTACTTC
. TRBJ1-1 TRBV11-2 . CASSLEFGTEAFF TGTGCCAGCAGCTTAGAATTTGGCACTGAAGCTTTCTTT
. TRBJ2-6 TRBV4-2 . CASSQERGRGAGANVLTF TGTGCCAGCAGCCAAGAGAGGGGACGTGGTGCCGGGGCCAACGTCCTGACTTTC
. TRBJ1-2 TRBV7-2 . CASSDQGGGGYTF TGTGCCAGCAGCGATCAGGGAGGTGGGGGCTACACCTTC
. TRBJ1-1 TRBV12-3/TRBV12-4 . CASSFSHRHTEAFF TGTGCCAGCAGTTTCTCTCACAGGCACACTGAAGCTTTCTTT
TRBD2 TRBJ2-7 TRBV7-2 . CASSTPGLAGGSSYEQYF TGTGCCAGCAGCACTCCGGGACTAGCGGGAGGGAGCTCCTACGAGCAGTACTTC
. TRBJ2-1 TRBV5-5 . CASRPTQGSYNEQFF TGTGCCAGCCGGCCGACGCAAGGCTCCTACAATGAGCAGTTCTTC
. TRBJ2-3 TRBV7-3 . CASSSASSTDTQYF TGTGCCAGCAGCTCTGCTAGTAGCACAGATACGCAGTATTTT
TRBD1 TRBJ2-1 TRBV2 . CASTGTARNEQFF TGTGCCAGCACTGGGACAGCACGCAATGAGCAGTTCTTC
. TRBJ2-1 TRBV9 many CASSATRGTTYNEQFF TGTGCCAGCAGCGCCACTCGGGGTACGACTTACAATGAGCAGTTCTTC
TRBD1 TRBJ2-1 TRBV5-1 few CASQGSGQGVGEQFF TGCGCCAGCCAAGGCTCGGGACAGGGTGTAGGTGAGCAGTTCTTC
. TRBJ1-1 TRBV7-3 . CASSPSGGPNTEAFF TGTGCCAGCAGCCCATCGGGGGGCCCGAACACTGAAGCTTTCTTT
. TRBJ2-7 TRBV5-1 . CASSPAGIGGEQYF TGCGCCAGCAGCCCGGCAGGGATCGGTGGCGAGCAGTACTTC
. TRBJ2-2 TRBV7-8 few CASSLAIGANTGELFF TGTGCCAGCAGCTTAGCCATTGGCGCGAACACCGGGGAGCTGTTTTTT
. TRBJ1-1 TRBV4-1 . CASSQADGMNTEAFF TGCGCCAGCAGCCAAGCTGACGGTATGAACACTGAAGCTTTCTTT
. TRBJ2-5 TRBV6-5 many CASRPRDSKETQYF TGTGCCAGCAGACCCAGGGACTCCAAAGAGACCCAGTACTTC
. TRBJ1-2 TRBV20-1 few CSASGAGEIYGYTF TGCAGTGCTTCCGGGGCCGGGGAGATATATGGCTACACCTTC
. TRBJ1-1 TRBV2 . CASSEYGLPNTEAFF TGTGCCAGCAGTGAATACGGATTACCGAACACTGAAGCTTTCTTT